In this sample, the clone carrying this T cell receptor (beta chain) turned up once. Its cognate antigen is unknown. Germline-derived CDR1 and CDR2 are MNHNY and SVGAGI (reference sequence). Trimming cost V 2 bases and J 3 bases, with 6 bases left between them. The CDR3 sequence is 13 residues long. The data were taken from a study of chemoradiotherapy in HPV16-positive cancers. Background on the study: Candidate HPV-specific clones and shared TCR motifs came from a couple of HPV16-positive patients. Study results and caveats: Candidate HPV-specific clones and E7-related TCR motifs grew in tumor during treatment.

Only in-frame clones appear in the TCRdb table, and some are missing; sequencing was by immunoSEQ multiplex PCR. Seen here are under 4,000 clones, 75% observed once, and the top ten hold less than 20%. This material was collected from a patient who underwent chemoradiotherapy. The receptor comes from a human donor with HPV-associated anogenital cancer. The chain employs TRBV6-6 and TRBJ2-3, with D perhaps TRBD2 (5 bases). The CDR3 sequence: CASSYRRTDTQYF. CDR3 nucleotides: TGTGCCAGCAGTTACCGGAGGACAGATACGCAGTATTTT.